One T cell receptor (beta chain) is described in this entry. There is no known antigen for this receptor. No base quality information exists; no much larger clone differs at one position. Genomic DNA was extracted from sorted cells for sequencing of the TCRbeta CDR3 region. The immunoSEQ Assay was used for sequencing of TCRbeta CDR3 regions. In TCRdb, the immuneACCESS table is reduced to in-frame sequences with V and J assigned. These tables do not hold every clone; where another copy was compared, an unresolved V gene accounts for under half, and the others remain unexplained. This sample comprises some 80,000 clones, approximately 85% of them detected only once. The top ten clones comprise approximately 2.3% of the sample. This sample is part of a study of OX40 agonist ivuxolimab in advanced cancers. With respect to the entire study: Ivuxolimab was a fully human IgG2 agonistic monoclonal antibody targeting the costimulatory receptor OX40 (CD134). Partial responses occurred in three dose-escalation patients, of whom one had hepatocellular carcinoma and two had cutaneous melanoma. Among the approximately 54 dose-escalation patients, about 20 had hepatocellular carcinoma, approximately 15 melanoma, 9 renal cell carcinoma and 9 head and neck cancer. The point of sequencing TCRbeta in the periphery was to test whether ivuxolimab changed TCR sequence diversity and drove clonal T-cell expansion. In the dose-escalation cohort, approximately 82% of patients were male, and the mean age was 60 years with a range of about 20 to 80. The paper reports the monotherapy dose-escalation portion (N of about 50 patients) of the phase I ivuxolimab trial. Prior anti-PD-1, anti-PD-L1 or anti-CTLA-4 therapy was permitted, and approximately 41% of dose-escalation patients had received checkpoint inhibitors. Intravenous ivuxolimab was administered to patients every 2 weeks at six dose levels: 0.01, 0.1, 0.3, 1.5, 3 and 10 mg/kg.

CDR1 KGHSH and CDR2 LQKENI are derived from the germline V gene. The CDR3 numbers 14 residues from cysteine through phenylalanine. Just the 42-base CDR3 DNA is kept, in frame starting at base 1. V loses 3 bases, J loses 6 bases, and the germline ends lie 12 bases apart. What the work shows at the level of the full study, not this receptor alone: In partial responders in the 0.1-3.0 mg/kg groups, normalized peripheral clonal expansion was found to be among the lowest, especially among CD8+ T cells. On average, CD8+ T cells showed more expanded clones than CD4+ T cells after ivuxolimab. Low levels of normalized T-cell clonal expansion were also shown by some nonresponding patients. Which antigens the clonally expanded peripheral T cells were specific for was not determined. At doses of 0.1 to 3.0 mg/kg, clonal expansion of both CD4+ and CD8+ blood T cells was observed from baseline to week 6.

Patients with a history of autoimmune disease or receiving systemic immunosuppression were excluded from the trial. Peripheral blood for TCR sequencing was collected from all dose cohorts at baseline, on cycle 4 day 1, and on cycle 7 day 1. The samples were taken from a phase I, first-in-human, multicenter, open-label dose-escalation trial of ivuxolimab. Adults with locally advanced or metastatic melanoma, renal cell, hepatocellular, or head and neck squamous cell carcinoma were enrolled in the trial. Before TCR sequencing, CD4+ and CD8+ T cells were separately sorted from peripheral blood. The source was CD4+ or CD8+ T cells sorted from blood, collected in a trial of the OX40 agonist ivuxolimab. Here the chain combines TRBV18 and TRBJ2-1, with TRBD1 tentatively as D gene (6 bases match). The TCR sequence derives from an adult with an advanced solid tumor such as melanoma, head and neck, liver or kidney cancer. The bases read TGTGCCAGCTCACCCAAAACAGGGTCCAATGAGCAGTTCTTC. This yields the protein CASSPKTGSNEQFF.